These 10 T cell receptor beta chains came from one sample sequenced in a study of beta chain features in type 1 diabetes (dated by TCRdb to the late 2010s). The library was obtained by the immunoSEQ multiplex PCR assay. The High Capacity cDNA Reverse Transcription Kit was used to reverse transcribe all of the isolated RNA, meaning that expressed TCRB transcripts were what got sequenced. The clones in this table, taken by TCRdb from immuneACCESS, are in-frame only. Not every clone is retained; where verified, under half of the shortfall comes from an unresolved V gene, and the cause of the rest is unknown. The sample contains hundreds of thousands of clones, around 13% of them found a single time. Of the sample, approximately 0.038% is held by the ten largest clones. The specimen was naive CD4+ T cells from blood. Reading the label with the study, this specimen's cell subset or site is: true naive CD4+ T cells. These receptor sequences come from a man aged 25 to 45 in good health.

This clone was picked up a small number of times. The chain employs TRBV4-1 and TRBJ2-3, with 9 bases that match TRBD2. The CDR3 has 17 residues. The junction had 16 bases not matched to a gene; V was cut back by 5 bases and J by 7 bases. Looked up from germline, CDR1 is MGHRA and CDR2 is YSYEKL. The CDR3 bases are TGCGCCAGCAGCGAAAGACTAGCGGCCTCCCCTGGGAATACGCAGTATTTT. Its protein is CASSERLAASPGNTQYF.

This clone was observed a few times. The gene calls are TRBV9 and TRBJ2-5, with 7 bases fitting TRBD1. Germline CDR1 and CDR2: SGDLS and YYNGEE. Trimming removed 0 bases from V and 4 bases from J; junction bases left unmatched: 3. The CDR3 is 14 residues long. The CDR3 loop is CASSVGGGRETQYF. The CDR3 bases are TGTGCCAGCAGCGTAGGAGGGGGCAGAGAGACCCAGTACTTC.

This sequence joins TRBV30 and TRBJ1-5; D unclear. The germline V gene encodes CDR1 GTSNPN and CDR2 SVGIG (reference sequence). Trimming removed 4 bases from V and 2 bases from J, with 15 bases in between. This CDR3 region has 15 residues. For the CDR3, the DNA is TGTGCCTGGACCACCCCGGGCCGGGGCAATCAGCCCCAGCATTTT. This sequence encodes CAWTTPGRGNQPQHF.

A few counts support this clone. The CDR3 region is CASSQERTGGQETQYF. CDR3 DNA sequence: TGCGCCAGCAGCCAAGAACGGACAGGGGGACAAGAGACCCAGTACTTC. This sequence joins TRBV4-1 and TRBJ2-5, with TRBD1 identical over 10 bases. Germline V CDR1 and CDR2: MGHRA, YSYEKL. This CDR3 comprises 16 residues. V shed 0 bases and J 2 bases; nucleotides not matched to a gene: 3.

This chain connects TRBV30 to TRBJ1-4; TRBD1 is a possible D gene (5 bases). CDR1 and CDR2 (germline): GTSNPN, SVGIG (reference sequence). This CDR3 comprises 18 residues. V lost 2 bases to trimming and J lost 8 bases, with 27 bases between them. This CDR3 is CAWSILTDLAGRGEKLFF. CDR3 nucleotide sequence: TGTGCCTGGAGTATCTTGACAGACCTTGCGGGCAGAGGGGAAAAACTGTTTTTT.

V gene TRBV5-1 combines with J gene TRBJ2-5, with TRBD2 matching 7 bases. V shed 4 bases, J shed 4 bases, and the junction held 7 bases outside the gene matches. The CDR3 is 14 amino acids. In germline, CDR1 is SGHRS, CDR2 YFSETQ. In DNA form, the CDR3 reads TGCGCCAGCAGCCGCCGGACTAGGCTAGAGACCCAGTACTTC. Its translation is CASSRRTRLETQYF.

The CDR3 coding sequence is TGTGCCAGCAGCTTAGGGCGAGGGAACATTCAGTACTTC. Its protein product is CASSLGRGNIQYF. The rearrangement links TRBV7-9 to TRBJ2-4; weak D call: TRBD2 (5 bases). The CDR3 covers 13 residues. From germline, CDR1 is SEHNR and CDR2 FQNEAQ (reference sequence). V lost 1 base to trimming and J lost 7 bases, with 8 bases between them.

The J gene is TRBJ2-5, the V gene TRBV29-1; D perhaps matches TRBD2 (7 bases). The CDR3 length is 13 residues. The V end lost 1 base, the J end lost 11 bases, and 17 bases lay between the germline ends. Germline assignment: CDR1 SQVTM and CDR2 ANQGSEA. In nucleotides, the CDR3 is TGCAGCGTTGAAGCTTCAGGGGCGCGGGAGCAGTACTTC. Amino acid sequence: CSVEASGAREQYF.

V is TRBV7-2 and J is TRBJ2-3; 7 bases are a match to TRBD1. Germline V gives CDR1 SGHTA, CDR2 FQGNSA. The CDR3 length is 16 residues. V was clipped by 1 base and J by 2 bases; unmatched bases: 6. CDR3 nucleotides: TGTGCCAGCAGCTTAGTGGGACAGCTGCTCACAGATACGCAGTATTTT. It encodes CASSLVGQLLTDTQYF.

This clone has only a few counts. This sequence joins TRBV30 and TRBJ2-1; maybe TRBD1 (5 bases). This CDR3 is built from 13 residues. CDR1 and CDR2 from the germline V gene are GTSNPN and SVGIG (reference sequence). Trimming removed 7 bases at V and 7 bases at J, with 17 bases between. The CDR3 spells CALRSWGLNEQFF. CDR3 bases: TGTGCCTTAAGAAGCTGGGGCCTGAATGAGCAGTTCTTC.